This T cell receptor (beta chain) came from a study of molecular identifiers for immune sequencing clone quantification. Turning to the study itself: For replicates, RNA isolated from approximately 20,000 or 98,000 naive CD8 cells was divided into five portions, of which four were sequenced. Findings and caveats of the study: Under 1% of molecules in naive cells, but over 99% of effector molecules, belonged to clones above 20 RNA copies. Highly expanded clone sizes could be underestimated by identical TCR molecules that share a barcode.

Details on this clonotype: Its specificity is not known. Given a much more abundant clone one base away, this may be a read error.

MiXCR, run by TCRdb on the PCR reads, gives a single entry per CDR3 protein. This sample has under 600,000 distinct CDR3 sequences, with about a quarter found just once. CDR3 size: 19 residues. Germline CDR1 and CDR2: KGHDR and SFDVKD. The rearrangement uses TRBV24-1 and TRBJ2-2; 11 bases line up with TRBD2. The TCR was taken from a human donor in good health. Some libraries in this study had Jurkat cell RNA spiked in. The sample comprised naive CD8+ T cells from blood, with Jurkat cell RNA spiked in. The subset here: FACS-sorted CD8+CD4-CCR7+CD45RA+ naive T cells. CDR3: CASSEISGRARVDTGELFF. The CDR3 region has the DNA TGTGCCTCCAGTGAGATTAGCGGGAGGGCCAGAGTAGACACCGGGGAGCTGTTTTTT.